The T cell receptor (beta chain) under discussion was sequenced for a study of blood T cell repertoires in COVID-19. Study overall: Samples taken during acute and convalescent COVID-19 were collected in the United States, Italy and Spain.

Original data processing: Estimation of nucleated cell counts relied on the amplification of reference gene primers. TCRdb keeps only in-frame clones here, not all; method: immunoSEQ multiplex PCR. The DNA gave D and trimming, while V, J and clone size come from that table. Of tens of thousands of clones detected, about 81% appear once; the ten largest clones hold roughly a fifth. CDR3 length equals 15 residues. Looked up from germline, CDR1 is SQVTM and CDR2 is ANQGSEA. V lost 7 bases and J lost 6, with 24 bases in between. J is TRBJ1-2 and V is TRBV29-1; tentative D call: TRBD1 (6 bases). The sequenced material came from peripheral blood. The TCR originated in a woman aged 55-75 years with acute or convalescent COVID-19. The CDR3: CSAAQFLGGANGYTF. Written as DNA, the CDR3 is TGCAGCGCAGCCCAGTTTTTAGGGGGGGCGAATGGCTACACCTTC.